One sample yielded the 25 T cell receptor beta chains listed below, sequenced in a study of T cell responses to AZD1222 COVID-19 vaccine (dated by TCRdb to the early 2020s). The time point tag for this specimen amounts to: baseline before first vaccination. The method behind the library was the immunoSEQ multiplex PCR assay. TCRdb carries this immuneACCESS record with in-frame sequences only. Its versions omit some clonotypes, under half of them owing to an unresolved V gene in the studies checked, with the rest unexplained. The sample data list 120,000 to 150,000 clones, and about 91% of these were observed just once. Of the sample, around 2.2% is held by the ten largest clones. The specimen was peripheral blood, collected on day 0 of AZD1222 vaccination. These receptor sequences come from an adult in good health.

The V gene is TRBV24-1, the J gene TRBJ1-1; weak D call: TRBD1 (5 bases). Germline V gives CDR1 KGHDR, CDR2 SFDVKD. This CDR3 is 14 amino acids long. The V and J ends lost 3 bases and 1 base respectively, with 8 bases between them. Here the CDR3 DNA reads TGTGCCACCAGTGATACGGGGGAGAACACTGAAGCTTTCTTT. Translation: CATSDTGENTEAFF.

The CDR3 coding sequence is TGCAGCGTGGGACCAGGGCTGAACACTGAAGCTTTCTTT. Translated, it gives CSVGPGLNTEAFF. The chain joins TRBV29-1 to TRBJ1-1, with TRBD1 as a possible D gene (5 bases). V was cut by 6 bases and J by 0 bases, with 11 bases left in between. CDR3 length: 13 residues. Germline V lookup: CDR1 SQVTM, CDR2 ANQGSEA.

The chain links TRBV10-3 to TRBJ1-5; tentatively, D is TRBD1 (5 bases). The CDR3 loop spans 14 amino acids. Trimming left V 3 bases short and J 8 bases short, with 14 bases between. Germline values: CDR1 ENHRY, CDR2 SYGVKD. Written as DNA, the CDR3 is TGTGCCATCAGTGACTGGGGGGGAGAAGAGCCCCAGCATTTT. Translating gives CAISDWGGEEPQHF.

The chain carries TRBV6-5 and TRBJ2-2; tentatively, D is TRBD2 (6 bases). The CDR3 is 15 residues long. From germline, CDR1 is MNHEY and CDR2 SVGAGI. Deletions cut 2 bases from V and 2 bases from J, with 9 bases between. The CDR3 is CASSYLAGNTGELFF. The CDR3 DNA is TGTGCCAGCAGTTACCTGGCGGGAAACACCGGGGAGCTGTTTTTT.

The chain has TRBV4-2 and TRBJ2-1, with D perhaps being TRBD1 or TRBD2 (6 bases each). This CDR3 has 16 residues. V was clipped by 1 base and J by 10 bases, with 20 bases between them. CDR1 LGHNA and CDR2 YNFKEQ come from the germline V gene. The CDR3 sequence is CASSQGPTRGDREQFF. In nucleotides, the CDR3 is TGTGCCAGCAGCCAAGGTCCGACTAGGGGGGATCGGGAGCAGTTCTTC.

The chain employs TRBV30 and TRBJ1-6; D is undetermined. The CDR3 consists of 13 residues. The germline CDR1 and CDR2 sequences are GTSNPN and SVGIG (reference sequence). Trimming left V 1 base short and J 12 bases short, with 13 bases between. The CDR3 DNA is TGTGCCTGGAGTGAGGCACACGTCAAACCCCTCCACTTT. It yields the protein CAWSEAHVKPLHF.

The rearrangement links TRBV19 to TRBJ2-2; no definite D call. Germline V gives CDR1 LNHDA, CDR2 SQIVND (reference sequence). The ends were cut back, 10 bases at V and 1 base at J, with 7 bases in the middle. The CDR3 spans 12 residues. CDR3 region: CATLENTGELFF. CDR3 nucleotides: TGTGCCACCCTTGAGAACACCGGGGAGCTGTTTTTT.

This clone was picked up a small number of times. The genes are TRBV28 and TRBJ1-2; 10 bases line up with TRBD1. The V gene's germline CDR1 is MDHEN and CDR2 SYDVKM. J gave up 4 bases and V 5 bases, and 4 bases lay outside the gene matches. This CDR3 contains 14 residues. The CDR3 region has the DNA TGTGCCAGCAGTCGGACAGGGGGAGCCTATGGCTACACCTTC. Translation: CASSRTGGAYGYTF.

In its sample, this clone was seen a few times. The chain is built from TRBV7-9 and TRBJ2-1; TRBD1 aligns across 7 bases. The CDR3 consists of 13 residues. Germline CDR1 and CDR2: SEHNR and FQNEAQ (reference sequence). Germline trimming cut 5 bases from V and 5 bases from J; bases unmatched to any gene: 3. CDR3 protein: CASSPTGDNEQFF. CDR3 in DNA: TGTGCCAGCAGCCCTACAGGGGACAATGAGCAGTTCTTC.

The table lists this clone with a few counts. The V and J genes are TRBV15 and TRBJ1-2; D is ambiguous. V was trimmed by 1 base and J by 4 bases, leaving 7 bases between them. This CDR3 comprises 13 residues. The germline CDR1 and CDR2 sequences are LNHNV and YYDKDF (reference sequence). The CDR3 sequence is CATSRVGSYGYTF. The CDR3 nucleotides read TGTGCCACCAGCAGAGTAGGGAGCTATGGCTACACCTTC.

The CDR3 region is CASSLTGMGEQYF. Here the CDR3 DNA reads TGTGCCAGCAGCTTAACAGGGATGGGGGAGCAGTACTTC. The chain recombines TRBV7-2 with TRBJ2-7; D is perhaps TRBD1 (6 bases). Germline CDR1 and CDR2: SGHTA and FQGNSA. CDR3 length: 13 residues. V lost 2 bases and J lost 7, with 12 bases in between.

This chain connects TRBV6-1 to TRBJ1-1; 7 positions agree with TRBD1. V shed 3 bases, J shed 4 bases, and the junction held 5 bases outside the gene matches. Germline V gives CDR1 MNHNS, CDR2 SASEGT. The CDR3 is 14 amino acids. CDR3: CASSDRGMSTEAFF. CDR3 DNA: TGTGCCAGCAGTGACAGGGGGATGAGCACTGAAGCTTTCTTT.

The V and J genes are TRBV24-1 and TRBJ1-5; 9 nucleotides match TRBD1. Germline V gene sequence: CDR1 KGHDR, CDR2 SFDVKD. This CDR3 contains 16 residues. V shed 4 bases and J 5 bases; nucleotides not matched to a gene: 8. CDR3 sequence (DNA): TGTGCCACCAGTGACACCGGGACAGGGTTACATCAGCCCCAGCATTTT. It specifies CATSDTGTGLHQPQHF.

The chain combines TRBV12-3 or TRBV12-4 with TRBJ2-7; a possible D gene is TRBD2 (5 bases). The germline V and J ends were trimmed by 4 bases and 7 bases, with 8 bases remaining between them. CDR3 length equals 11 residues. The CDR3 loop reads CASSYSGEQYF. The CDR3 bases are TGTGCCAGCAGTTACTCGGGGGAGCAGTACTTC.

The chain employs TRBV3-1 (or the pseudogene TRBV3-2) and TRBJ1-2; D perhaps matches TRBD1 (5 bases). V lost 2 bases to trimming and J lost 8 bases, with 12 bases between them. This CDR3 comprises 13 residues. In germline, CDR1 is LGHDT, CDR2 YNNKEL (reference sequence). CDR3 DNA: TGTGCCAGCAGCCAAAGGGCAGGGTGGGGCTACACCTTC. Amino acid sequence: CASSQRAGWGYTF.

The CDR3 here is CASSLEQGAKAFF. CDR3 DNA: TGTGCCAGCAGCTTAGAACAGGGGGCGAAAGCTTTCTTT. The chain combines TRBV11-3 with TRBJ1-1; 9 bases are a match to TRBD1. V gave up 0 bases and J gave up 9 bases; unmatched junction bases: 2. Germline-derived CDR1 and CDR2 are SGHNT and YENEEA. The CDR3 has 13 amino acids.

The chain carries TRBV7-9 and TRBJ2-3; perhaps TRBD2 as D (6 bases). Germline lookup yields CDR1 SEHNR and CDR2 FQNEAQ (reference sequence). The CDR3 covers 12 residues. The ends were cut back, 5 bases at V and 3 bases at J, with 6 bases in the middle. The CDR3 bases are TGTGCCAGCAGCCGGGGGACAGATACGCAGTATTTT. Encoded protein: CASSRGTDTQYF.

V is TRBV5-4 and J is TRBJ1-3; tentative D call: TRBD1 (5 bases). The CDR3 contains 15 residues. The germline CDR1 and CDR2 sequences are SGHNT and YYREEE (reference sequence). Trimming pared 0 bases from V and 2 bases from J, leaving 9 bases between. CDR3 sequence: CASSLATAAGNTIYF. DNA for the CDR3: TGTGCCAGCAGCTTGGCGACAGCTGCTGGAAACACCATATATTTT.

The chain is built from TRBV4-3 and TRBJ1-2; D is undetermined. V was trimmed by 6 bases and J by 5 bases, leaving 19 bases between them. This CDR3 is 15 amino acids long. Per germline, CDR1 LGHNA and CDR2 YSLEER. CDR3 bases: TGCGCCAGCAGTCCCGAGGGATCGGATTTTTATGGCTACACCTTC. Translated: CASSPEGSDFYGYTF.

The V and J genes are TRBV28 and TRBJ2-1; TRBD1 matches 12 bases. This CDR3 is 15 amino acids long. Looked up from germline, CDR1 is MDHEN and CDR2 is SYDVKM. V lost 6 bases to trimming and J lost 7 bases; unmatched junction nucleotides: 7. The CDR3 reads CASRIGTGGLNEQFF. The CDR3 region has the DNA TGTGCCAGCAGGATAGGGACAGGGGGCCTGAATGAGCAGTTCTTC.

This sequence joins TRBV9 and TRBJ2-1, with a weak D call TRBD2 (6 bases). This CDR3 spans 13 amino acids. V was cut by 4 bases and J by 9 bases, with 14 bases left in between. Per the germline V gene, CDR1 is SGDLS and CDR2 is YYNGEE. The CDR3 DNA sequence: TGTGCCAGCAGCCTATCCCCGGGAGTTGAGCAGTTCTTC. It yields the protein CASSLSPGVEQFF.

This sequence joins TRBV12-3 or TRBV12-4 and TRBJ2-7, with TRBD1 identical over 7 bases. The J segment lost 7 bases and the V segment lost 10 bases, leaving 10 bases of the junction unmatched. The CDR3 has 12 amino acids. The CDR3 nucleotides are TGTGCCATCGCGACAGGGTCGGGGGAGCAGTACTTC. Protein product: CAIATGSGEQYF.

V and J are TRBV5-5 and TRBJ1-3, with D perhaps TRBD1 (6 bases). Germline CDR1 reads SGHKS; CDR2 reads YYEKEE (reference sequence). V was shortened by 0 bases and J by 1 base, with 8 bases between the two germline ends. The CDR3 spans 15 residues. The DNA for the CDR3 is TGTGCCAGCAGCTTGGACAGGGTTTCTGGAAACACCATATATTTT. Amino acids: CASSLDRVSGNTIYF.

The J gene is TRBJ1-4, the V gene TRBV5-8; D not resolved. The CDR3 runs to 18 residues. Trimming shortened V by 0 bases and J by 0 bases, and 15 bases separated the two germline ends. Germline CDR1 reads SGHTS; CDR2 reads YDEGEE. CDR3 sequence: CASSLGRKVSTTNEKLFF. CDR3 sequence (DNA): TGTGCCAGCAGCTTGGGTCGGAAGGTTTCGACAACTAATGAAAAACTGTTTTTT.

The chain combines TRBV9 with TRBJ2-7, with TRBD1 matching 9 bases. Losses at the gene ends were 4 bases for V and 4 bases for J; bases not matched to a gene: 12. The CDR3 consists of 16 residues. Germline CDR1 and CDR2: SGDLS and YYNGEE. CDR3 coding DNA: TGTGCCAGCAGCCCTCGGGGACAGGGTTCCGGATACGAGCAGTACTTC. Translated, it gives CASSPRGQGSGYEQYF.